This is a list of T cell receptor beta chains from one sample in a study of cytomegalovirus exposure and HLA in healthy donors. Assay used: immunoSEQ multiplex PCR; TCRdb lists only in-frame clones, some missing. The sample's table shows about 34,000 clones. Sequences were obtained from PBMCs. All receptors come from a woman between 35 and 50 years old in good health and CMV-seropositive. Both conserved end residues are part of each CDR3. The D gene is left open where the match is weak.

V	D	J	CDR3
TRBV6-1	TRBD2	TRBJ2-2	CASSEMGGSYTGELFF
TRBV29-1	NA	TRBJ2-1	CSQWTAYNEQFF
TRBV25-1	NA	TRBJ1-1	CASSEGEALKYTEAFF
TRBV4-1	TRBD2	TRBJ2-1	CASSQVLAGGSFF
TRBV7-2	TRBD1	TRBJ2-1	CASSQPDRVKYNEQFF
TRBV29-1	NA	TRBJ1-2	CSVDGEGTLSGYTF
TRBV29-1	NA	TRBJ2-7	CSVRPMDRANEQYF
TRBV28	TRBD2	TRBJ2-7	CASSLGFNLASGNYEQYF
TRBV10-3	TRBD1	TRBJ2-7	CAISERTGGGEQYF
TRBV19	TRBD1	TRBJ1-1	CASSHTGGRMNTEAFF
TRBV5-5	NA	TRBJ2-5	CASSLLSQETQYF
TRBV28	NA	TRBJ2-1	CASSWESRWDNEQFF
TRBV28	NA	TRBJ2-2	CASTLRIGELFF
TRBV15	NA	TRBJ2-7	CATSRDPTAYEQYF
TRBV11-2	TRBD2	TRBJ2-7	CASSFVAGGPSYEQYF
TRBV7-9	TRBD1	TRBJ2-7	CASRDSSLYEQYF
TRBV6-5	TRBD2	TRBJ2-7	CASSYLVAGVFYEQYF
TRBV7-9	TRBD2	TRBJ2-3	CASSLATKGTSRVDTQYF
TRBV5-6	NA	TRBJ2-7	CASSLDAAYEQYF
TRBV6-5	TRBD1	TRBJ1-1	CASSYTTQGATEAFF
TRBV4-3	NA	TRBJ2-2	CASSPRDNTGELFF
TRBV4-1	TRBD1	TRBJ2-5	CASSQETLVATGGSPETQYF
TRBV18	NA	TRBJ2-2	CASSRSGDTGELFF
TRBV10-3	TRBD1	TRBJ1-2	CAITPDRVYGYTF
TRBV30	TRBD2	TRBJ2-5	CAWANGRAVETQYF
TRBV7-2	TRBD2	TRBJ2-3	CASSTLLAGGEDTQYF
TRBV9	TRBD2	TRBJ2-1	CASSVVLPTSGSNEQFF